This T cell receptor (beta chain) was observed in a study of T cells in tuberculosis. Study context: T cells were selected with CD1B tetramers loaded with glucose monomycolate. Study outcomes and limitations: Selection depended on which cryopreserved specimens were available.

As to this clone: Its target is not known.

This table comes from immunoSEQ multiplex PCR, and its TCRdb copy is limited to in-frame clones, with some not included. This sample carries under 40,000 clones, roughly 83% of them seen once, and the ten largest clones take 5.2%. The time point here: new active TB diagnosis, blood taken before or within 7 days of starting treatment. The CDR3 has 17 amino acids. Losses at the gene ends were 0 bases for V and 3 bases for J; bases not matched to a gene: 6. Germline assignment: CDR1 SGHAT and CDR2 FQDESV (reference sequence). V gene TRBV11-1 combines with J gene TRBJ2-7; 12 bases agree with TRBD1. The receptor was derived from an adult with tuberculosis. The material was PBMCs, obtained at tuberculosis diagnosis. The CDR3 DNA follows: TGTGCCAGCAGCTTAGCCTATGGGACAGGGGGCATCTACGAGCAGTACTTC. This translates into CASSLAYGTGGIYEQYF. Using reference TRBV11-1 and TRBJ2-7 for the parts outside the CDR3, the full variable domain is EAEVAQSPRYKITEKSQAVAFWCDPISGHATLYWYRQILGQGPELLVQFQDESVVDDSQLPKDRFSAERLKGVDSTLKIQPAELGDSAMYLCASSLAYGTGGIYEQYFGPGTRLTVT.